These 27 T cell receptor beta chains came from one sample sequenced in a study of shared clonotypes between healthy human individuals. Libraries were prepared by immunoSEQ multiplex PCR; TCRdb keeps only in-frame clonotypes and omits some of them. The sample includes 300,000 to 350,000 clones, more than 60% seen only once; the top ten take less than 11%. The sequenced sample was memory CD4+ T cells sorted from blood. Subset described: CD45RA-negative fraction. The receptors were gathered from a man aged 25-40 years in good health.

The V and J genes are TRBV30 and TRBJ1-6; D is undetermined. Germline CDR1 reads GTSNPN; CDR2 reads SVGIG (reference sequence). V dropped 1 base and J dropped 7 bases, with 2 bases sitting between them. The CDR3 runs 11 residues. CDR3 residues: CAWSANSPLHF. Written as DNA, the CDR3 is TGTGCCTGGAGTGCCAATTCACCCCTCCACTTT.

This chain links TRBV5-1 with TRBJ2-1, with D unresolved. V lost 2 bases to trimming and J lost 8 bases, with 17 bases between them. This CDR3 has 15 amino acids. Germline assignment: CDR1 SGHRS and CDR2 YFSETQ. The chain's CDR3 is CASSFSGSQGDEQFF. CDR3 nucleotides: TGCGCCAGCAGCTTCTCGGGTAGTCAAGGCGATGAGCAGTTCTTC. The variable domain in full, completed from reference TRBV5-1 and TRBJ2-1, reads KAGVTQTPRYLIKTRGQQVTLSCSPISGHRSVSWYQQTPGQGLQFLFEYFSETQRNKGNFPGRFSGRQFSNSRSEMNVSTLELGDSALYLCASSFSGSQGDEQFFGPGTRLTVL.

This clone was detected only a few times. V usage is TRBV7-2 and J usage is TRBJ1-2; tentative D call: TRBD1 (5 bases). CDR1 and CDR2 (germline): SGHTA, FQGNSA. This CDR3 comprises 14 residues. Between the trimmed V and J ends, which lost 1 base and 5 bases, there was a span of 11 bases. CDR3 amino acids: CASSLGREGYGYTF. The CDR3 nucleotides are TGTGCCAGCAGCTTAGGCCGGGAGGGGTATGGCTACACCTTC. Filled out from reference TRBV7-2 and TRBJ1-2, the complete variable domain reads GAGVSQSPSNKVTEKGKDVELRCDPISGHTALYWYRQSLGQGLEFLIYFQGNSAPDKSGLPSDRFSAERTGGSVSTLTIQRTQQEDSAVYLCASSLGREGYGYTFGSGTRLTVV.

CDR3 DNA sequence: TGTGCCAGCAGCTTCGGGACTAGCGGGCCACAAACGCAGTATTTT. This codes for CASSFGTSGPQTQYF. The rearrangement uses TRBV13 and TRBJ2-3, with 12 bases aligning to TRBD2. This CDR3 spans 15 amino acids. Per the germline V gene, CDR1 is PRHDT and CDR2 is FYEKMQ (reference sequence). J was trimmed by 9 bases and V by 3 bases; bases with no gene match: 7.

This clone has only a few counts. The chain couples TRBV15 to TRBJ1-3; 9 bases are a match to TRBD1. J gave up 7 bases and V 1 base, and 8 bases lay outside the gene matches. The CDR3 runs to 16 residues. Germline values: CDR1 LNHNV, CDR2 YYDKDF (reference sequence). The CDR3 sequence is CATSRGSTGGLNTIYF. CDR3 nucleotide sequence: TGTGCCACCAGCAGAGGTTCAACAGGGGGCTTGAACACCATATATTTT.

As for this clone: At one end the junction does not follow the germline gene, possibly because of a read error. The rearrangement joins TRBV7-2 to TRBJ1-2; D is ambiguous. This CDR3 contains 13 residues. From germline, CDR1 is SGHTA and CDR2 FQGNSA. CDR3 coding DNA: TGTGCCAGCAGCTTAGAGGTCCGCCTTATCCCCCTTTTC. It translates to CASSLEVRLIPLF.

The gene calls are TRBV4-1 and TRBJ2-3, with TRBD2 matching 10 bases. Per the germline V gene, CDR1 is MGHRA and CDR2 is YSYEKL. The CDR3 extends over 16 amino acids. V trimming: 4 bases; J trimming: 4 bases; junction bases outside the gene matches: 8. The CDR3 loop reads CASSPWASGSPDTQYF. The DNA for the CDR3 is TGCGCCAGCAGCCCTTGGGCTAGCGGGAGCCCAGATACGCAGTATTTT.

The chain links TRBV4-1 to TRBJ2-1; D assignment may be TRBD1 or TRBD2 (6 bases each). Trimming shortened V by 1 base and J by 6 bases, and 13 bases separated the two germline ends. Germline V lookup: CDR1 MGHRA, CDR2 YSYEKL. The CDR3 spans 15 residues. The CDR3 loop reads CASSQVGGRGNEQFF. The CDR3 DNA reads TGCGCCAGCAGCCAAGTTGGGGGGCGCGGCAATGAGCAGTTCTTC.

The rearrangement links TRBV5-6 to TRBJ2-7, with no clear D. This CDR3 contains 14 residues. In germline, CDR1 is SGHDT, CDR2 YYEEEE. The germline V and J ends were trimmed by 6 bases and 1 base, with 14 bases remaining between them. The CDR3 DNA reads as TGTGCCAGCACCTCCCTCCGTTTGTCCTACGAGCAGTACTTC. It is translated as CASTSLRLSYEQYF.

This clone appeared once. CDR3 nucleotides: TGCGCCAGCAGCTTGGGGAAAATCCAAGAGACCCAGTACTTC. Translation gives CASSLGKIQETQYF. The rearrangement uses TRBV5-1 and TRBJ2-5; D gene ambiguous. This CDR3 comprises 14 residues. V lost 0 bases and J lost 1, with 7 bases in between. Germline V lookup: CDR1 SGHRS, CDR2 YFSETQ.

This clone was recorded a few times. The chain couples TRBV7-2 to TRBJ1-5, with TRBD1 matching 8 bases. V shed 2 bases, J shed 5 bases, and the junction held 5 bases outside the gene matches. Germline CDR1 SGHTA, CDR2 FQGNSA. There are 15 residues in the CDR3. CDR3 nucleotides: TGTGCCAGCAGCTTATGGGCAGGGGGCGATCAGCCCCAGCATTTT. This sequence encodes CASSLWAGGDQPQHF.

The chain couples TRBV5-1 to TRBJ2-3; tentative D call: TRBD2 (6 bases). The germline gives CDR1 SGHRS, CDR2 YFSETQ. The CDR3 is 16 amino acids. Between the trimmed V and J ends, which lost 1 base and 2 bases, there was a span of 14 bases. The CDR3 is CASSLISGGLTDTQYF. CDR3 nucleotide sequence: TGCGCCAGCAGCTTGATTTCCGGGGGTCTCACAGATACGCAGTATTTT.

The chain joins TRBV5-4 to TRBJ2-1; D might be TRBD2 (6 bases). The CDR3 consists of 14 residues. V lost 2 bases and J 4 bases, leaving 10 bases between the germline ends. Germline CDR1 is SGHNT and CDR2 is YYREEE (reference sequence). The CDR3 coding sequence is TGTGCCAGCAGCTTATTTGGGGGGTACAATGAGCAGTTCTTC. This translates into CASSLFGGYNEQFF. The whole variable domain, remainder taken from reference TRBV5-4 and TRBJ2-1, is ETGVTQSPTHLIKTRGQQVTLRCSSQSGHNTVSWYQQALGQGPQFIFQYYREEENGRGNFPPRFSGLQFPNYSSELNVNALELDDSALYLCASSLFGGYNEQFFGPGTRLTVL.

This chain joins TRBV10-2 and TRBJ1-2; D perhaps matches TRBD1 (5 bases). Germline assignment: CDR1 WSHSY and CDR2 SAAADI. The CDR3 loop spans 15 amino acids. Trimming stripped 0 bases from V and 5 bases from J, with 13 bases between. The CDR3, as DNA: TGCGCCAGCAGTGAGTCGACAGTCGGAGATTATGGCTACACCTTC. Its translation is CASSESTVGDYGYTF.

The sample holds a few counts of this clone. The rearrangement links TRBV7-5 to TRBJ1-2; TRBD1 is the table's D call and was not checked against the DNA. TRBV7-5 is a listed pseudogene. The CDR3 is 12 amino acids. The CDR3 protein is CVDLTEAYGYTF. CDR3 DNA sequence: TGTGTAGACCTGACAGAGGCCTATGGCTACACCTTC.

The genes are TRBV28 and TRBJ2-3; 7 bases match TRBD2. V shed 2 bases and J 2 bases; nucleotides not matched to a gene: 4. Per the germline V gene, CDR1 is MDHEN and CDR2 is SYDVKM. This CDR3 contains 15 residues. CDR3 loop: CASSLGGGSTDTQYF. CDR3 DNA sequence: TGTGCCAGCAGTTTAGGGGGGGGTTCCACAGATACGCAGTATTTT.

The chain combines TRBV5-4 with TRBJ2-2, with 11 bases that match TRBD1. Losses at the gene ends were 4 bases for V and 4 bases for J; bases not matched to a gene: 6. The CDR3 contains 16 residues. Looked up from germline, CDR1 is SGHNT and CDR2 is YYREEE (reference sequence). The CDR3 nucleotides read TGTGCCAGCAGCCCACCGGGACAGGGGGGCACCGGGGAGCTGTTTTTT. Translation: CASSPPGQGGTGELFF.

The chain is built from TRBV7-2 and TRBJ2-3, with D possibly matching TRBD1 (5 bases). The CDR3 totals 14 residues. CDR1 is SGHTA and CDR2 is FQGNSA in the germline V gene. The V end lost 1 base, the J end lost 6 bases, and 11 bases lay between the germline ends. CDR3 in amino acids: CASSLEWGYDTQYF. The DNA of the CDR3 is TGTGCCAGCAGCTTAGAATGGGGCTATGATACGCAGTATTTT.

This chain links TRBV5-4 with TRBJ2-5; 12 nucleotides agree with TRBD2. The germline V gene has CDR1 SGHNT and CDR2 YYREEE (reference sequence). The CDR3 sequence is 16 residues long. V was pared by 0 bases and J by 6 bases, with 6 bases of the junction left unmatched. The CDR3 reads CASSLGLAGATKTQYF. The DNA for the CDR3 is TGTGCCAGCAGCTTGGGACTAGCGGGAGCTACGAAGACCCAGTACTTC.

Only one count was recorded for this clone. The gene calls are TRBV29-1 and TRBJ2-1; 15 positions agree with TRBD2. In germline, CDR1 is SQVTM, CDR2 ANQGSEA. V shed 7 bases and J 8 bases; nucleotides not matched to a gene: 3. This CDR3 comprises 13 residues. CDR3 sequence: CSAGLAGGDEQFF. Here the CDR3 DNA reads TGCAGCGCGGGACTAGCGGGAGGCGATGAGCAGTTCTTC.

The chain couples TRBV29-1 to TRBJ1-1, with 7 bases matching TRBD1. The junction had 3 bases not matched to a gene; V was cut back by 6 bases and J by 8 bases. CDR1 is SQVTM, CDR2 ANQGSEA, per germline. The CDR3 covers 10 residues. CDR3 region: CSVVDREAFF. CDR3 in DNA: TGCAGCGTCGTGGACAGGGAAGCTTTCTTT.

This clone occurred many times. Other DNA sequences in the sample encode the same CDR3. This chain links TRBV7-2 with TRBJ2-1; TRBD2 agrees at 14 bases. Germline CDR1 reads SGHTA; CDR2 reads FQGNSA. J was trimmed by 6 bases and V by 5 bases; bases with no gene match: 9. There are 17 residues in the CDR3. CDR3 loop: CASSRVTSGRGVNEQFF. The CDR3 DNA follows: TGTGCCAGCAGCAGAGTGACTAGCGGGAGGGGGGTCAATGAGCAGTTCTTC. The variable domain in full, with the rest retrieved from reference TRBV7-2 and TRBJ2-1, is GAGVSQSPSNKVTEKGKDVELRCDPISGHTALYWYRQSLGQGLEFLIYFQGNSAPDKSGLPSDRFSAERTGGSVSTLTIQRTQQEDSAVYLCASSRVTSGRGVNEQFFGPGTRLTVL.

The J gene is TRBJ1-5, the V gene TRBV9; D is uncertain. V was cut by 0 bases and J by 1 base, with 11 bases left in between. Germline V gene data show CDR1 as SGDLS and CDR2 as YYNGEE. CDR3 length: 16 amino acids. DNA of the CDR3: TGTGCCAGCAGCGTAGGCGCAGACCTAAGCAATCAGCCCCAGCATTTT. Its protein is CASSVGADLSNQPQHF. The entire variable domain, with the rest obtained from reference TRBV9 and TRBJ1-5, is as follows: DSGVTQTPKHLITATGQRVTLRCSPRSGDLSVYWYQQSLDQGLQFLIQYYNGEERAKGNILERFSAQQFPDLHSELNLSSLELGDSALYFCASSVGADLSNQPQHFGDGTRLSIL.

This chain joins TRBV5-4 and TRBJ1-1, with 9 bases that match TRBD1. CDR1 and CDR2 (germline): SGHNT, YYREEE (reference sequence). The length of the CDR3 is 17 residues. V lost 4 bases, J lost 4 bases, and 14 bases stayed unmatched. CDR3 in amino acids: CASSPRTGAIKSTEAFF. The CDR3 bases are TGTGCCAGCAGCCCTAGGACAGGGGCGATCAAATCCACTGAAGCTTTCTTT. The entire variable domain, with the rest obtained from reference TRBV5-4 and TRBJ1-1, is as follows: ETGVTQSPTHLIKTRGQQVTLRCSSQSGHNTVSWYQQALGQGPQFIFQYYREEENGRGNFPPRFSGLQFPNYSSELNVNALELDDSALYLCASSPRTGAIKSTEAFFGQGTRLTVV.

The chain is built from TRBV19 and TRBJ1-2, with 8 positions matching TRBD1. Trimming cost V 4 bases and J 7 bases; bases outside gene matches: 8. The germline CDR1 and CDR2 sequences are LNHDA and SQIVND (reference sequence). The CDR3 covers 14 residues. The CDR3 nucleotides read TGTGCCAGTAGTACCTCTGGACAGGGCTTTGGCTACACCTTC. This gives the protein CASSTSGQGFGYTF.

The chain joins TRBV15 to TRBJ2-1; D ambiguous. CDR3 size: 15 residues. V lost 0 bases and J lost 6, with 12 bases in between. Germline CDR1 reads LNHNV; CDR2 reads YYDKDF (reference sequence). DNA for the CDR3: TGTGCCACCAGCAGAGAAATGGCTACCACCAATGAGCAGTTCTTC. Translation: CATSREMATTNEQFF.

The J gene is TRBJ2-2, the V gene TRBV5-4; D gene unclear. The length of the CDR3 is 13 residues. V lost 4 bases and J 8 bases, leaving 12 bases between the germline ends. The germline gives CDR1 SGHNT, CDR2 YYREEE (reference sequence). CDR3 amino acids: CASSIPEPGELFF. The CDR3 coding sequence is TGTGCCAGCAGCATACCGGAACCGGGGGAGCTGTTTTTT.